This T cell receptor (beta chain) was sequenced during a study of beta chain features in type 1 diabetes. Study-level findings and limits: Among patients with Type 1 diabetes, TCRB CDR3s were moderately but significantly shorter in every one of the four CD4+ subsets.

Germline V gene lookup returns CDR1 SQVTM and CDR2 ANQGSEA. V was clipped by 3 bases and J by 9 bases, with 21 bases between them. The CDR3 contains 15 residues. This clone was counted a few times. Its target is unknown. Expressed TCRB transcripts were sequenced because the entire RNA isolate underwent reverse transcription. Some clones are missing from TCRdb's copy, which holds only in-frame ones; the method was immunoSEQ multiplex PCR. The sample yields some 120,000 clones, 15% to 20% seen once. Each donor gave one heparinised blood draw averaging about 110 mL. The sequence was obtained from a young man with type 1 diabetes. The rearrangement joins TRBV29-1 to TRBJ2-1; D remains unclear. Input material: central memory CD4+ T cells from blood. The CDR3 spells CSVEVLARKVGEQFF. The CDR3 DNA follows: TGCAGCGTTGAGGTGCTTGCTAGAAAAGTTGGTGAGCAGTTCTTC.